This TCR beta chain was captured in a study of shared clonotypes between healthy human individuals (dated by TCRdb to 2020 to 2022). About the full investigation: A couple of women and a few men aged 18 to 49 years were included in the cohort. Different laboratories and diverse techniques were used to prepare libraries and sequence TCR repertoires, to increase sequencing depth and limit assay-specific biases. Per donor, leukapheresis produced somewhere between about 0.8 and 9 billion PBMCs. To estimate repertoire size and how much clonotypes are shared between individuals, the study performed deep sequencing of blood TCR repertoires from a handful of healthy adults. What the research found in general, with its limitations: Sampling was limited to blood, and TCR repertoires in tissue likely differ from TCR repertoires in blood. Based on pairwise subsampling, the degree of clonotype sharing among donors was expected to be affected by sequencing depth. The small number of donors limited the genetic and exposure-history diversity represented.

The donors were healthy, HIV-negative adults with no recently reported acute infections or vaccinations. Every donor was a Caucasian adult residing in Nashville, Tennessee, USA. For unsorted samples, roughly 91 million PBMCs were counted, and genomic DNA was extracted using the QIAamp DNA Blood Mini kit. Blood was obtained by leukapheresis, after which PBMCs were separated by Ficoll-Histopaque density gradient centrifugation and cryopreserved in liquid nitrogen vapor phase. Comments on this clone: Its cognate antigen has yet to be identified. Base qualities are missing; no much larger clone stands one base away.

CDR1 and CDR2 (SGDLS, YYNGEE) derive from the germline V gene. A distance of 14 bases separates the germline ends of V and J, which lose 2 bases and 9 bases respectively. CDR3 length: 14 amino acids, cysteine to phenylalanine. Kept here is only the CDR3 DNA, which spans 42 bases and is read in frame from base 1. Using the deep immunoSEQ assay, multiplex PCR amplified TCR CDR3 regions from genomic DNA. Genomic DNA extracted from each cell subset was distributed evenly over all wells of several immunoSEQ 96-well plates, and each plate served as one replicate. Each replicate PCR for unsorted PBMC received about 0.3 ug genomic DNA, equal to tens of thousands of T cell genomes. Unsorted PBMC genomic DNA was sequenced across ten immunoSEQ deep assay plates. Purified libraries were measured with a Qubit 3.0 fluorometer, size-checked on a Bioanalyzer 2100, and measured again with the KAPA Library Quantification kit. Each immunoSEQ 96-well plate was sequenced on its own single-read 150-cycle Illumina NextSeq 550 flow cell. The study's processing was this. Because the immunoSEQ output included only junctional sequences and no quality scores, the filtering could not be the same as the filtering used for full-length reads. Sequences were annotated with PyIR, a Python wrapper for IgBLAST v1.9, and V/J genes and CDR3 were assigned using IMGT germline references. Any read was removed if the V/J assignment was weak (E-value above 1e-6), the CDR3 was missing, or the read contained stop codons, out-of-frame junctions, or ambiguous translated residues. V3J clonotypes were defined as sequences sharing an identical inferred V gene, J gene, and CDR3 amino acid sequence. Percentage overlap between repertoires was calculated by dividing the number of shared unique clonotypes by the size of the smaller repertoire. RTK rarefaction, the Chao1 estimator, and Recon v2.1 estimates of unobserved clonotypes were used to assess repertoire richness. TCRdb retrieved this table from immuneACCESS and kept in-frame rearrangements only. Not all clones are present; in checked studies, unresolved V genes account for under half, and no reason is known for the remainder. The DNA gave D and trimming, while V, J and clone size come from that table. The sample has about 490,000 clones on record, 81% of them singletons. The ten largest clones take up roughly 13% of the sample.

The chain is made from TRBV9 and TRBJ2-2; the D gene assignment is ambiguous. The material sequenced was PBMCs. This receptor was identified in a middle-aged woman in good health. Some clones in this sample may be carry-over from other donors' samples. Here the CDR3 is given as CASSVFVGSRELFF. The DNA sequence is as follows: TGTGCCAGCAGCGTCTTTGTAGGCAGTCGGGAGCTGTTTTTT.